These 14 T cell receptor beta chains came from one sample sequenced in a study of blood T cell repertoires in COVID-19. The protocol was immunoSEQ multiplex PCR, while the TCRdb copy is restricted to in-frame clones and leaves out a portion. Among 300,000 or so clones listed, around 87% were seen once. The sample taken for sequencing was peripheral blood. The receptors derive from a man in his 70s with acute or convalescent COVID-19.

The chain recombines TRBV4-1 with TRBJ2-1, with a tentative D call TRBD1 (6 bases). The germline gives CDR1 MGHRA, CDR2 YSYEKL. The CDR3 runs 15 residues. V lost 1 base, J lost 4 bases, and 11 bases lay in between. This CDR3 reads CASSQVWTVYNEQFF. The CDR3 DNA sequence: TGCGCCAGCAGCCAAGTTTGGACAGTATACAATGAGCAGTTCTTC.

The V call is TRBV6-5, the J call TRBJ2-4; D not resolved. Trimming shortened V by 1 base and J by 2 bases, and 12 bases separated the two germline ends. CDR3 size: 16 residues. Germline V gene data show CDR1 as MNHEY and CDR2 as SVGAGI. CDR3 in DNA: TGTGCCAGCAGTTACTTCTACAGTAGTTCCAAAAACATTCAGTACTTC. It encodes CASSYFYSSSKNIQYF.

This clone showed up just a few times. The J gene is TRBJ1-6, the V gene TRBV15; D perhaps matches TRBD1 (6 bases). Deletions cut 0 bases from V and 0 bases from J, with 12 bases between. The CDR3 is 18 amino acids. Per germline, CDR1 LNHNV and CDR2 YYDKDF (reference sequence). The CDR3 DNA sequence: TGTGCCACCAGCAGAGAACCTACAGGGAGCTCCTATAATTCACCCCTCCACTTT. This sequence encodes CATSREPTGSSYNSPLHF.

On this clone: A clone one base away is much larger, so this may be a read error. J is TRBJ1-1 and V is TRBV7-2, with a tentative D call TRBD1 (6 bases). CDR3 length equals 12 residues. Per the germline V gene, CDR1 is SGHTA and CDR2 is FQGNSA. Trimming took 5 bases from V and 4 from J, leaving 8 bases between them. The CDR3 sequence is CASSPQGTEAFF. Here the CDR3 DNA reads TGTGCCAGCAGCCCACAGGGCACTGAAGCTTTCTTT.

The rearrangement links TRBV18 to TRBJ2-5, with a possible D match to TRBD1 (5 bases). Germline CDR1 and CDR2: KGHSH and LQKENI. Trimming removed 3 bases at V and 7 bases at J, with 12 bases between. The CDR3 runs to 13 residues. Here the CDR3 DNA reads TGTGCCAGCTCACCTGGGGCAAGTGGGACCCAGTACTTC. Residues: CASSPGASGTQYF.

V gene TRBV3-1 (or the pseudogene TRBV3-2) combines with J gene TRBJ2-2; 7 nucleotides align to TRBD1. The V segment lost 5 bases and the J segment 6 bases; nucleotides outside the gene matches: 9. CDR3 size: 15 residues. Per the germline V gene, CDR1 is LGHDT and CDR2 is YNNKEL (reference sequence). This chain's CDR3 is CASSKGGGIAGELFF. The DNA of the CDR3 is TGTGCCAGCAGCAAAGGGGGCGGCATCGCCGGGGAGCTGTTTTTT.

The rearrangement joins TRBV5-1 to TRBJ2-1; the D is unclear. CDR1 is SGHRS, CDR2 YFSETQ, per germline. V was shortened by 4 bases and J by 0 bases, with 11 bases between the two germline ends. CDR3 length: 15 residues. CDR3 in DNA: TGCGCCAGCAGCCAGGATGACGGCTCCTACAATGAGCAGTTCTTC. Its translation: CASSQDDGSYNEQFF.

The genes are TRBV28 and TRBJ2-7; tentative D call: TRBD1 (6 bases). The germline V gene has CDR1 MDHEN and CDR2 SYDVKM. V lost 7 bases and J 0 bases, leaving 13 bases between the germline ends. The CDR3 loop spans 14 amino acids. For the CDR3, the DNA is TGTGCCAGCAAGCGAGGGGGTGCCTCCTACGAGCAGTACTTC. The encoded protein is CASKRGGASYEQYF. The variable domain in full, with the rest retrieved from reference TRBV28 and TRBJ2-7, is DVKVTQSSRYLVKRTGEKVFLECVQDMDHENMFWYRQDPGLGLRLIYFSYDVKMKEKGDIPEGYSVSREKKERFSLILESASTNQTSMYLCASKRGGASYEQYFGPGTRLTVT.

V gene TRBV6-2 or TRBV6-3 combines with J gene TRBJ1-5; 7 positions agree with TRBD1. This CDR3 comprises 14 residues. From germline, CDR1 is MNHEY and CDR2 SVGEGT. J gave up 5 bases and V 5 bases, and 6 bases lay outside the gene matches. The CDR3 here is CASSTRDSYQPQHF. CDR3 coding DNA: TGTGCCAGCAGTACCCGGGACAGTTATCAGCCCCAGCATTTT.

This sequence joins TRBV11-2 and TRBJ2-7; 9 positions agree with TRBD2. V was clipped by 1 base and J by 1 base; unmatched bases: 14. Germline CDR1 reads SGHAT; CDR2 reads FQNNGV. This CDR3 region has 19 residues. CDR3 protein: CASSLGASGTTGISYEQYF. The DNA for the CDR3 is TGTGCCAGCAGCTTAGGGGCTAGCGGGACCACCGGGATATCCTACGAGCAGTACTTC.

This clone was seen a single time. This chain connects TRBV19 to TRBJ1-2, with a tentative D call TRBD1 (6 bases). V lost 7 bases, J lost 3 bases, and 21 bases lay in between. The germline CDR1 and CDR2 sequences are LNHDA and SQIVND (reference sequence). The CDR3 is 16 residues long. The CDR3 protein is CASTLLRGAQDYGYTF. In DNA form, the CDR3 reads TGTGCCAGTACCCTCCTTCGGGGGGCTCAGGACTATGGCTACACCTTC.

CDR3 DNA sequence: TGTGCCAGCAGCTCCCGGACAGGGCCGCATGAGCAGTTCTTC. As protein: CASSSRTGPHEQFF. This rearrangement joins TRBV7-2 to TRBJ2-1; TRBD1 matches at 8 bases. CDR1 is SGHTA and CDR2 is FQGNSA in the germline V gene. V lost 4 bases to trimming and J lost 8 bases; unmatched junction nucleotides: 7. The CDR3 totals 14 residues.

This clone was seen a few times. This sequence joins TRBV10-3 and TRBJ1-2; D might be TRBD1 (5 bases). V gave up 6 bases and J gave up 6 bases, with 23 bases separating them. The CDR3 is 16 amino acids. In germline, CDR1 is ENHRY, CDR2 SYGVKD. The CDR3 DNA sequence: TGTGCCATCAGCAGCACCCTACAGGCGGGGAATGATGGCTACACCTTC. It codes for CAISSTLQAGNDGYTF.

CDR3 amino acids: CASSPLEGRATEAFF. The CDR3 DNA reads TGTGCCAGCAGCCCTCTTGAGGGGAGGGCCACTGAAGCTTTCTTT. The chain recombines TRBV13 with TRBJ1-1; tentative D call: TRBD1 (5 bases). Germline CDR1 and CDR2: PRHDT and FYEKMQ (reference sequence). The V gene lost 5 bases and the J gene lost 4 bases, with 17 bases spanning the gap. CDR3 length: 15 residues.